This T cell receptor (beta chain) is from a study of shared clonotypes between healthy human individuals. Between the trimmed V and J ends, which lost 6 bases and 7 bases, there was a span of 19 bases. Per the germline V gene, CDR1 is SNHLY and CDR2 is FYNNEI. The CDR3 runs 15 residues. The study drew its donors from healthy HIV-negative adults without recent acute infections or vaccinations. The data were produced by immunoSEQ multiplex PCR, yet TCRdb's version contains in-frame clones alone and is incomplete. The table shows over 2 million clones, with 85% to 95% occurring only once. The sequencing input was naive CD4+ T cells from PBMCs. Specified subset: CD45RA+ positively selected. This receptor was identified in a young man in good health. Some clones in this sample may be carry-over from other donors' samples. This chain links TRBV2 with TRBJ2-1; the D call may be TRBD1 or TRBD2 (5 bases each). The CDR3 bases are TGTGCCAGCAGCTATACTAGGGGATTTGAAAATGAGCAGTTCTTC. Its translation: CASSYTRGFENEQFF.